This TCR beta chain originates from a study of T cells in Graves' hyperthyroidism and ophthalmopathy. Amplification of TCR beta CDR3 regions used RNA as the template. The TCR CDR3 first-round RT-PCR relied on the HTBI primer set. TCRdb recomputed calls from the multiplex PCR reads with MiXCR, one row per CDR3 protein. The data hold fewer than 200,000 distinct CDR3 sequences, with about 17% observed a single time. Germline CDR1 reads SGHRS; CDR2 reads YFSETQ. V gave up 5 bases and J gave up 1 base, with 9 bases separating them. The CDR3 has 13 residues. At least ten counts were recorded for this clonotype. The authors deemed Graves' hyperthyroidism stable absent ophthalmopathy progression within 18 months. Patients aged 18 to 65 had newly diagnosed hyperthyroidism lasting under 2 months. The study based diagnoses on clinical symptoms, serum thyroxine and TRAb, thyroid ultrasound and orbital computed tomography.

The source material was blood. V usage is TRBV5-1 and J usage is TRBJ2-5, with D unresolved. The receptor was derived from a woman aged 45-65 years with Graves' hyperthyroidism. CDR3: CASSGTAQETQYF. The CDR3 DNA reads TGCGCCAGCAGTGGAACAGCCCAAGAGACCCAGTACTTC. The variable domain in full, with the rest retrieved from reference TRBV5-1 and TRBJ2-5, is KAGVTQTPRYLIKTRGQQVTLSCSPISGHRSVSWYQQTPGQGLQFLFEYFSETQRNKGNFPGRFSGRQFSNSRSEMNVSTLELGDSALYLCASSGTAQETQYFGPGTRLLVL.